This T cell receptor beta chain was recovered during a study of chemoradiotherapy in HPV16-positive cancers. Study results and caveats: In HPV16-positive patients, HPV-responsive T-cell expansion tracked better recurrence-free survival.

Points on this clone: What it recognizes is unknown.

CDR1 MNHEY and CDR2 SMNVEV come from the germline V gene (reference sequence). This CDR3 has 15 residues. V lost 2 bases and J lost 8, with 16 bases in between. Some clones are missing from TCRdb's copy, which holds only in-frame ones; the method was immunoSEQ multiplex PCR. The sample consists of around 2,900 clones, 65% to 80% of them appearing once. The chain joins TRBV27 to TRBJ1-3, with D maybe TRBD1 (5 bases). This sample comprised tumor tissue, obtained from a patient who underwent chemoradiotherapy. The source is a human donor with HPV-associated anogenital cancer. The CDR3 DNA follows: TGTGCCAGCAGTTTAAGGCAGGGCTTCATACACACCATATATTTT. Translated, it gives CASSLRQGFIHTIYF.